This TCR beta chain was documented in a study of cytomegalovirus exposure and HLA in healthy donors listed by TCRdb under 2017. For the study in its entirety: According to an earlier analysis of several hundred of the donors, about 179 million T cells yielded 117 million unique TCR beta sequences and approximately 300 Gb of sequence data. Donor age, sex, ethnicity and CMV serostatus were compiled alongside the repertoire data. Among over 350 genotyped donors of the cohort, an average of around 240,000 unique TCR beta nucleotide sequences were sequenced per donor, about a sixth of them non-productive. The later analysis used no new phenotypic data to find candidate immune exposures, relying instead on TCR beta sequences and their occurrence across donors. A later analysis re-examined previously published TCR beta repertoires from more than 550 donors and added high-resolution HLA genotyping to investigate patterns of TCR occurrence. The study aimed to test whether signatures of past pathogen exposure could be identified by cataloging public T cell receptors. Along with the roughly 670-subject first cohort, a separate validation cohort of over a hundred different subjects was used. The study profiled the T cell repertoires of about 640 subjects by immunosequencing and related them to cytomegalovirus serostatus. Every repertoire in the discovery cohort had been generated on one and the same sequencing platform. The number of typed donors differed by locus: about 629-640 for A, B, C, DRB1 and DQB1; approximately 540 for DQA1; some 610 for DPA1; and about 450 for DPB1. Of the roughly 400 genotyped donors, 75% to 85% were placed in the genetic ancestry cluster associated with self-reported Caucasian donors. Because of strong linkage in the cohort, roughly 5 DR-DQ haplotypes were treated as single units for association and clustering. An earlier analysis of around 580 of the donors used high-throughput TCR beta sequencing to judge whether each TCR beta V gene segment behaved as functional or pseudogenic. To predict cytomegalovirus infection status, the study combined high-throughput TCR immunosequencing, statistical association of individual TCRs with disease status, and machine learning. In a later genetic analysis, genome-wide SNP genotypes for about 55% of the roughly 700 donors were used, and that subset was treated as a discovery cohort. About 300 gigabases of sequencing data and approximately 84 million unique TCR sequences were included in an early release covering around 650 HLA-typed donors. Class I and class II HLA loci were covered by the typing at four-digit resolution.

Overall study results and their limits: A later analysis associated 15,000 or so TCR beta sequences with specific HLA alleles at a false discovery rate of 0.05. Broadly in line with IMGT annotations, most TCR beta V segments showed up in productive rearrangements about 90% or about 30% of the time in an earlier analysis of a few hundred of the donors. According to the authors, the approach could potentially be generalized to other disease states and immunological phenotypes. Compared with equally common non-associated chains, HLA-associated TCR beta chains in a later analysis were more clonally expanded and had lower generation probabilities. In both the original and validation cohorts, the classifier was reported to diagnose cytomegalovirus status with high specificity and sensitivity. A later genetic analysis reported fewer N-insertions in productive TCRs among donors in an Asian-associated ancestry cluster than the 666-donor mean. Sequencing depth was assumed to be roughly uniform across donors in the presence/absence analyses, though that assumption may not hold. The cohort was sequenced for TCR beta chains only, and without alpha or paired-chain data the features that could be detected were limited. Linkage disequilibrium might explain the correlated functional status among segregating V segments, but an unknown experimental factor could not be ruled out. Three of the identified cytomegalovirus-associated TCR beta chains were confirmed in vitro to be specific for cytomegalovirus antigens. In a later analysis, the rate of TCR association differed among HLA loci, with DRB1 alleles having the most associated TCRs and HLA-C alleles having the fewest. CMV serostatus was the only immune exposure information available for the cohort. When HLA alleles, especially DR and DQ, strongly co-occurred, TCR associations were difficult to assign to individual alleles. Around 16 rarely observed V segments, including chromosome 9 orphons, were excluded from the earlier analysis of approximately 500 of the donors because counts were too low. Because HLA typing was missing for some donors at each locus, association tests included only the typed subset. A later analysis found that most CMV-associated TCR beta chains appeared HLA-restricted, with HLA associations seemingly driven largely by CMV exposure. A total of 164 TCR beta chains were listed by the study as associated with cytomegalovirus. V-gene and J-gene trimming of TCR beta chains was associated with a missense DCLRE1C variant in a later genetic analysis, and the association was replicated in an independent cohort. The sequencing pipeline was judged likely to have produced a cluster of highly shared sequence variants as a technical artifact. In a later analysis, several top co-occurrence clusters were reported to appear linked to parvovirus B19, influenza, CMV and Epstein-Barr virus. A further reported finding was that TCR beta sequences accurately predicted the HLA-A and HLA-B alleles for most subjects in the first cohort. Most TCR sequences were seen in very few donors, while some public TCRs were found in many individuals.

The library was produced with the immunoSEQ multiplex PCR assay. For the multiplex PCR, a mixture combining 60 forward primers for TCR Vbeta segments and 13 reverse primers for TCR Jbeta segments was used. The CDR3 region of rearranged TCR beta genes was amplified from genomic DNA with a multiplex PCR assay. The Illumina HiSeq System was used to sequence the amplified TCR beta libraries as 87-base-pair reads. The paper's data handling went like this. A later analysis tallied 75 million to 95 million unique TCR beta chains across the 650 to 750 repertoires, and about 12 million of those chains were shared by two or more donors. To remove PCR and sequencing errors, raw reads were error-corrected and collapsed into unique sequences using a nearest-neighbor algorithm that merged closely related sequences. V, D and J gene segments were assigned by aligning CDR3 sequences to IMGT reference sequences. Each retained sequence needed at least a six-nucleotide match to both a V gene segment and a J gene segment. A rearrangement was called productive if the CDR3 had no stop codons and remained in frame with V and J, and every other rearrangement was called non-productive. Following IMGT convention, CDR3 was defined as the stretch from the second conserved V-encoded cysteine to the conserved J-encoded phenylalanine. The earlier analysis of 587 of the donors excluded sequences that lacked an unambiguous match to a single V gene segment. In an earlier analysis of approximately 590 of the donors, a V segment was called functional when productive rearrangements were above 56.7%, and segregating when the standard deviation between donors exceeded 5%. A statistical classification framework was built for diagnosing cytomegalovirus status from the catalog of TCR beta chain sequences. V and J gene assignment, in a later analysis, came from comparing TCR nucleotide sequences with IMGT/GENE-DB human TR gene sequences. Using the TCRdist pipeline, a later analysis assigned CDR3 sequences along with most-parsimonious VDJ recombination scenarios. In a later analysis, each TCR beta chain was defined by its CDR3 amino acid sequence together with its V-gene family, and reads lacking a unique V-gene family were excluded. A later analysis removed 592 highly shared, low-generation-probability nucleotide sequences to deal with suspected cross-contamination and a sequencing artifact. In a later analysis, a clonal expansion index was calculated for each public chain from normalized within-repertoire ranks of inferred template counts. Generation probabilities in a later analysis came from a VDJ recombination model fitted to out-of-frame rearrangements, and those results were checked against IGoR. Hypergeometric tests were used in a later analysis to score TCR-TCR, TCR-HLA and TCR-CMV co-occurrence, with a repertoire-size bias correction applied to the TCR pairs. A later analysis estimated false discovery rates by permuting HLA or CMV assignments 20 times. In a later analysis, co-occurring TCRs were grouped using DBSCAN, with TCRdist sequence similarity added in when clustering inside HLA-allele-positive subsets. Co-occurrence clustering excluded repertoires with fewer than 30,000 or more than 120,000 public chains, plus five with anomalous nucleotide sharing. The immuneACCESS repertoire file appears here via TCRdb, limited to in-frame rearrangements. These files lack a portion of the clones; in checked studies, under half of the deficit traces to unresolved V genes, and the cause of the others is not known. V and J calls plus clone size are reproduced from that table; the DNA served to infer D and trimming. The sample yields around 70,000 clones; around two thirds were counted once. Roughly 5% of the sample comes from the top ten.

Comment on this clone: The specificity of this receptor is unknown. One base away there is no much larger clone; base qualities are not given.

The cohort comprised under 700 healthy bone marrow donors. At the time of sampling, every cohort member was nominally healthy, though immune exposures that went unrecorded were likely present. The donor tested CMV seropositive and was one of the 289 seropositive cohort members. A peripheral blood sample was collected from each donor, and TCR beta sequencing was performed on peripheral blood mononuclear cells. The Qiagen DNeasy Blood Extraction Kit was used to extract genomic DNA from the blood cell samples. Sequenced material: PBMCs. The source of this sequence is a man between 60 and 75 years old in good health and CMV-seropositive.

This receptor has the CDR3 CASSTGFVMNTEAFF. The bases read TGTGCCAGCAGCACCGGGTTCGTTATGAACACTGAAGCTTTCTTT. In this chain, TRBV7-9 is recombined with TRBJ1-1, with the D gene not confidently named. The germline V gene (reference sequence) yields SEHNR for CDR1 and FQNEAQ for CDR2. The trim is 5 bases for V and 0 bases for J, with a gap of 13 bases between the germline ends. The CDR3 contains 15 residues, cysteine and phenylalanine counted. This entry keeps only the CDR3 DNA: 45 bases, framed from base 1. The variable domain in full, with residues beyond the CDR3 obtained from the reference TRBV7-9 and TRBJ1-1 genes, is DTGVSQNPRHKITKRGQNVTFRCDPISEHNRLYWYRQTLGQGPEFLTYFQNEAQLEKSRLLSDRFSAERPKGSFSTLEIQRTEQGDSAMYLCASSTGFVMNTEAFFGQGTRLTVV.